One and the same sample provided the 27 T cell receptor beta chains below, sequenced in a study of shared clonotypes between healthy human individuals. TCRdb's table, derived via immunoSEQ multiplex PCR, lists solely in-frame clones and lacks some. Of roughly 2.5 million clones listed, just over 90% are singletons. The sample consisted of naive CD4+ T cells sorted from blood. Subset meaning: CD45RA+ positively selected. The source of these receptors is a man aged 18 to 29 in good health.

This clone was counted a single time. J is TRBJ1-1 and V is TRBV5-1; D uncertain. V was pared by 0 bases and J by 0 bases, with 15 bases between. Germline V CDR1 and CDR2: SGHRS, YFSETQ. There are 17 residues in the CDR3. The CDR3 DNA reads TGCGCCAGCAGCTTGGCGGGTTCGGCAGGAATGAACACTGAAGCTTTCTTT. As protein: CASSLAGSAGMNTEAFF.

The genes are TRBV28 and TRBJ2-1; 10 bases align to TRBD2. The CDR3 totals 15 residues. The germline V gene encodes CDR1 MDHEN and CDR2 SYDVKM. V lost 9 bases to trimming and J lost 6 bases; unmatched junction nucleotides: 11. The CDR3: CASFSGLAGVNEQFF. The CDR3 nucleotides are TGTGCCAGTTTTTCCGGGCTAGCGGGGGTCAATGAGCAGTTCTTC.

J is TRBJ2-7 and V is TRBV7-9; 7 nucleotides match TRBD2. This CDR3 is built from 16 residues. Germline V lookup: CDR1 SEHNR, CDR2 FQNEAQ (reference sequence). V trimming: 2 bases; J trimming: 1 base; junction bases outside the gene matches: 8. The CDR3 DNA is TGTGCCAGCAGCTTACGGCGTCTAGCGGAGTCCTACGAGCAGTACTTC. Amino acid sequence: CASSLRRLAESYEQYF.

As regards this clone: Other DNA sequences of this sample code for an identical CDR3. The chain is built from TRBV18 and TRBJ2-3, with 14 bases that match TRBD2. Germline assignment: CDR1 KGHSH and CDR2 LQKENI. The CDR3 spans 17 residues. The ends lost 3 bases at V and 1 base at J; junction bases unmatched: 3. The CDR3 loop reads CASSPGLAGGRTDTQYF. CDR3 in DNA: TGTGCCAGCTCACCCGGACTAGCGGGGGGTCGCACAGATACGCAGTATTTT.

This clone has just one count. The CDR3 reads CASSLESGSSYTF. CDR3 DNA: TGCGCCAGCAGCTTAGAGTCAGGGAGTAGCTACACCTTC. The chain couples TRBV5-1 to TRBJ1-2; D might be TRBD1 (5 bases). Trimming removed 2 bases at V and 9 bases at J, with 14 bases between. The CDR3 contains 13 residues. The germline V gene encodes CDR1 SGHRS and CDR2 YFSETQ.

The chain carries TRBV7-2 and TRBJ2-5; TRBD2 matches at 13 bases. The V and J ends lost 5 bases and 5 bases, in that order; junction bases with no gene match: 14. This CDR3 spans 18 amino acids. Germline V gene data show CDR1 as SGHTA and CDR2 as FQGNSA. CDR3 nucleotide sequence: TGTGCCAGCAGCACTGGGACTAGCGGGACCCGAGGGGGGGAGACCCAGTACTTC. Amino acids: CASSTGTSGTRGGETQYF. The variable domain in full, with the rest retrieved from reference TRBV7-2 and TRBJ2-5, is GAGVSQSPSNKVTEKGKDVELRCDPISGHTALYWYRQSLGQGLEFLIYFQGNSAPDKSGLPSDRFSAERTGGSVSTLTIQRTQQEDSAVYLCASSTGTSGTRGGETQYFGPGTRLLVL.

V gene TRBV7-8 combines with J gene TRBJ2-7; D unclear. The V and J ends lost 5 bases and 6 bases respectively, with 11 bases between them. Germline CDR1 reads SGHVS; CDR2 reads FQNEAQ. This CDR3 spans 12 amino acids. The CDR3 here is CASSRPLGEQYF. CDR3 bases: TGTGCCAGCAGCAGGCCCCTCGGCGAGCAGTACTTC.

This chain uses TRBV9 with TRBJ1-3; D gene ambiguous. V was shortened by 3 bases and J by 0 bases, with 13 bases between the two germline ends. CDR3 size: 16 residues. Germline V lookup: CDR1 SGDLS, CDR2 YYNGEE. CDR3 loop: CASSAGRVLSGNTIYF. CDR3 DNA sequence: TGTGCCAGCAGCGCTGGGCGGGTACTCTCTGGAAACACCATATATTTT.

The V and J genes are TRBV30 and TRBJ2-5; 7 nucleotides line up with TRBD2. Germline V gene data show CDR1 as GTSNPN and CDR2 as SVGIG (reference sequence). The CDR3 runs to 15 residues. V dropped 2 bases and J dropped 3; count of bases not matched to a gene: 9. The CDR3 DNA reads TGTGCCTGGAGTAGGCGGCGGGGGTTTGAAGAGACCCAGTACTTC. Protein: CAWSRRRGFEETQYF.

The chain combines TRBV5-8 with TRBJ2-1, with 7 positions matching TRBD2. The trim removed 0 bases at V and 16 bases at J, leaving 10 bases unmatched. The CDR3 is 13 amino acids. CDR1 is SGHTS and CDR2 is YDEGEE in the germline V gene. Here the CDR3 reads CASSLVVPSGVFF. DNA for the CDR3: TGTGCCAGCAGCTTGGTAGTACCTAGCGGCGTTTTCTTC.

The V call is TRBV19, the J call TRBJ2-7; D is perhaps TRBD2 (6 bases). Germline V CDR1 and CDR2: LNHDA, SQIVND (reference sequence). The CDR3 is made up of 16 amino acids. Trimming cost V 6 bases and J 1 base, with 19 bases left between them. The CDR3 here is CASRNPGLRGSYEQYF. The CDR3 DNA sequence: TGTGCCAGTAGAAATCCGGGACTCCGAGGGTCCTACGAGCAGTACTTC.

Regarding this clone: This specimen includes other DNA sequences encoding the same CDR3. V usage is TRBV5-1 and J usage is TRBJ2-3; 12 nucleotides align to TRBD1. This CDR3 region has 16 residues. Trimming cost V 4 bases and J 0 bases; bases outside gene matches: 3. Germline CDR1 reads SGHRS; CDR2 reads YFSETQ. In DNA form, the CDR3 reads TGCGCCAGCAGCCTGGGACAGGGGGCTAGCACAGATACGCAGTATTTT. Amino acid sequence: CASSLGQGASTDTQYF.

The rearrangement links TRBV18 to TRBJ2-4; tentative D call: TRBD1 (5 bases). CDR1 KGHSH and CDR2 LQKENI come from the germline V gene. Trimming shortened V by 3 bases and J by 7 bases, and 16 bases separated the two germline ends. The CDR3 is 15 amino acids. The CDR3 bases are TGTGCCAGCTCACCTAACCAGGGAATATTGAACATTCAGTACTTC. The encoded protein is CASSPNQGILNIQYF.

The CDR3 sequence: CASKGYNEQFF. The CDR3 nucleotides read TGTGCCAGCAAAGGGTACAATGAGCAGTTCTTC. The V and J genes are TRBV6-5 and TRBJ2-1, with D uncertain. The V end lost 7 bases, the J end lost 4 bases, and 5 bases lay between the germline ends. Germline V gives CDR1 MNHEY, CDR2 SVGAGI. The CDR3 has 11 amino acids.

Concerning this clone: The junction differs from germline at one of its ends, possibly a read error. The J gene is TRBJ2-7, the V gene TRBV19, with 9 bases identical to TRBD1. The CDR3 is made up of 14 amino acids. The germline V gene has CDR1 LNHDA and CDR2 SQIVND (reference sequence). As DNA, the CDR3 is TGTGCCAGTAGGAGGGACAGGGCCTCCCACGAGCAGTACTTC. This gives the protein CASRRDRASHEQYF.

The chain combines TRBV2 with TRBJ1-5; the D is unclear. The length of the CDR3 is 14 residues. V lost 5 bases, J lost 3 bases, and 11 bases lay in between. Germline V gene sequence: CDR1 SNHLY, CDR2 FYNNEI. The CDR3 DNA reads as TGTGCCAGCAGTTTTCTAAACGACAATCAGCCCCAGCATTTT. It translates to CASSFLNDNQPQHF.

The rearrangement uses TRBV15 and TRBJ2-1; TRBD2 agrees at 14 bases. The trim removed 0 bases at V and 3 bases at J, leaving 10 bases unmatched. The CDR3 is 20 residues long. CDR1 is LNHNV, CDR2 YYDKDF, per germline (reference sequence). The chain's CDR3 is CATSRDSRRLAGGLYNEQFF. CDR3 bases: TGTGCCACCAGCAGAGATTCCCGAAGACTAGCGGGGGGGCTCTACAATGAGCAGTTCTTC.

The rearrangement joins TRBV11-2 to TRBJ1-5; D not certain. The V gene lost 4 bases and the J gene lost 5 bases, with 6 bases spanning the gap. Germline assignment: CDR1 SGHAT and CDR2 FQNNGV. The length of the CDR3 is 12 residues. This CDR3 reads CASSSPYQPQHF. The CDR3 nucleotides read TGTGCCAGCAGCTCTCCCTATCAGCCCCAGCATTTT.

The V call is TRBV19, the J call TRBJ1-1; 8 bases match TRBD1. The CDR3 has 17 amino acids. CDR1 and CDR2 (germline): LNHDA, SQIVND (reference sequence). V trimming: 4 bases; J trimming: 5 bases; junction bases outside the gene matches: 15. The CDR3 bases are TGTGCCAGTAGTACCGGACAGGGCTCTGGAGTGAGGACTGAAGCTTTCTTT. Its translation: CASSTGQGSGVRTEAFF. Full variable domain (remainder filled in from reference TRBV19 and TRBJ1-1): DGGITQSPKYLFRKEGQNVTLSCEQNLNHDAMYWYRQDPGQGLRLIYYSQIVNDFQKGDIAEGYSVSREKKESFPLTVTSAQKNPTAFYLCASSTGQGSGVRTEAFFGQGTRLTVV.

The chain combines TRBV7-6 with TRBJ2-7, with a possible D match to TRBD2 (6 bases). This CDR3 comprises 15 residues. V lost 2 bases and J lost 1, with 12 bases in between. Germline lookup yields CDR1 SGHVS and CDR2 FNYEAQ. The CDR3 DNA follows: TGTGCCAGCAGCTTATCCCGGGGGAGTTCCTACGAGCAGTACTTC. Protein product: CASSLSRGSSYEQYF.

V is TRBV25-1 and J is TRBJ1-2; D perhaps matches TRBD1 (5 bases). CDR1 MGHDK and CDR2 SYGVNS come from the germline V gene. This CDR3 has 13 residues. V was cut by 2 bases and J by 10 bases, with 14 bases left in between. CDR3 residues: CASSEGGLADYTF. Written as DNA, the CDR3 is TGTGCCAGCAGTGAAGGGGGATTGGCGGACTACACCTTC.

About this clone: Other DNA sequences in the same sample also yield this CDR3. V is TRBV5-1 and J is TRBJ2-3, with 10 bases identical to TRBD1. J was trimmed by 3 bases and V by 3 bases; bases with no gene match: 4. CDR1 and CDR2 (germline): SGHRS, YFSETQ. This CDR3 comprises 15 residues. CDR3: CASSSGQGVTDTQYF. The CDR3 bases are TGCGCCAGCAGCTCCGGACAGGGGGTTACAGATACGCAGTATTTT.

To note about this clone: The same CDR3 also results from other DNA sequences found in this sample. The chain combines TRBV5-1 with TRBJ2-3, with D possibly matching TRBD2 (6 bases). The germline V and J ends were trimmed by 4 bases and 2 bases, with 11 bases remaining between them. The V gene's germline CDR1 is SGHRS and CDR2 YFSETQ. The CDR3 loop spans 14 amino acids. CDR3 loop: CASSPGGPTDTQYF. The CDR3 nucleotides read TGCGCCAGCAGCCCCGGGGGACCCACAGATACGCAGTATTTT.

V and J are TRBV6-1 and TRBJ2-7, with a possible D match to TRBD2 (6 bases). V was shortened by 4 bases and J by 0 bases, with 13 bases between the two germline ends. This CDR3 region has 15 residues. Per germline, CDR1 MNHNS and CDR2 SASEGT. CDR3 region: CASSVTGDTSYEQYF. In nucleotides, the CDR3 is TGTGCCAGCAGTGTAACGGGGGATACCTCCTACGAGCAGTACTTC.

The chain carries TRBV30 and TRBJ1-1; D gene uncertain. V was clipped by 2 bases and J by 11 bases, with 12 bases between them. Per the germline V gene, CDR1 is GTSNPN and CDR2 is SVGIG (reference sequence). The CDR3 runs 11 residues. The CDR3 DNA follows: TGTGCCTGGAGTCCGGGGAAAGGGGCTTTCTTT. Translated, it gives CAWSPGKGAFF.

V gene TRBV27 combines with J gene TRBJ2-7; 7 bases line up with TRBD2. This CDR3 region has 13 residues. The V and J ends lost 6 bases and 2 bases, in that order; junction bases with no gene match: 4. Germline loops: CDR1 MNHEY, CDR2 SMNVEV (reference sequence). CDR3: CASSGLGTYEQYF. DNA for the CDR3: TGTGCCAGCAGCGGACTAGGGACCTACGAGCAGTACTTC.

The chain joins TRBV4-1 to TRBJ1-5, with D maybe TRBD1 (6 bases). V was pared by 4 bases and J by 7 bases, with 23 bases between. The CDR3 length is 17 residues. Germline V gene lookup returns CDR1 MGHRA and CDR2 YSYEKL. CDR3 in DNA: TGCGCCAGCAGCCTAACCAGATTACAGGGAGGGGTCCAGCCCCAGCATTTT. Translation gives CASSLTRLQGGVQPQHF.